What follows are 9 T cell receptor beta chains derived from one specimen sequenced in a study of response to subunit inactivated influenza vaccine. TCRdb redid the calling of the RT-PCR reads with MiXCR, one entry per CDR3 protein. The sample lists roughly 160,000 distinct CDR3 sequences; approximately 12% were seen once. The sequences come from CD8+ T cells sorted from PBMCs, collected about 23 months after vaccination. Source of these receptors: a man aged 45-69 years who received an inactivated influenza vaccine.

This clonotype has just a few counts. The V gene is TRBV12-3 or TRBV12-4, the J gene TRBJ2-1; no reliable D call. This CDR3 has 12 amino acids. V was cut by 6 bases and J by 8 bases, with 11 bases left in between. CDR3 nucleotide sequence: TGTGCCAGCAGAATGGCTGGCTATGAGCAGTTCTTC. This codes for CASRMAGYEQFF.

The V and J genes are TRBV11-2 and TRBJ1-2; 9 bases line up with TRBD1. With V trimmed by 5 bases and J by 7 bases, 11 bases remained unmatched. Germline assignment: CDR1 SGHAT and CDR2 FQNNGV. The CDR3 consists of 15 residues. The CDR3 region is CASSLHTGGRSGYTF. CDR3 nucleotides: TGTGCCAGCAGCCTTCATACAGGGGGCAGGTCTGGCTACACCTTC.

This clonotype was seen ten or more times. This chain joins TRBV7-8 and TRBJ2-2; no clear D gene. Germline loops: CDR1 SGHVS, CDR2 FQNEAQ. Trimming left V 5 bases short and J 3 bases short, with 10 bases between. CDR3 length: 14 amino acids. As DNA, the CDR3 is TGTGCCAGCAGCGACCTGGCTTACACCGGGGAGCTGTTTTTT. Encoded protein: CASSDLAYTGELFF.

This clonotype appeared many times. The chain is built from TRBV29-1 and TRBJ2-2; 15 bases line up with TRBD2. There are 14 residues in the CDR3. Germline V CDR1 and CDR2: SQVTM, ANQGSEA. The trim removed 6 bases at V and 6 bases at J, leaving 2 bases unmatched. The chain's CDR3 is CSVGLAGGPGELFF. For the CDR3, the DNA is TGCAGCGTGGGACTAGCGGGAGGACCCGGGGAGCTGTTTTTT.

This clonotype was seen a few times. The V gene is TRBV7-8, the J gene TRBJ1-2; 8 bases agree with TRBD1. CDR1 and CDR2 (germline): SGHVS, FQNEAQ. There are 14 residues in the CDR3. The ends lost 5 bases at V and 2 bases at J; junction bases unmatched: 4. CDR3 residues: CASSAGQGNYGYTF. CDR3 bases: TGTGCCAGCAGCGCAGGACAGGGAAACTATGGCTACACCTTC.

This clonotype appeared many times. The chain has TRBV12-3 or TRBV12-4 and TRBJ2-5; D remains ambiguous. The CDR3 sequence is 13 residues long. Trimming removed 1 base from V and 2 bases from J, with 5 bases in between. Here the CDR3 reads CASSLGEQETQYF. The CDR3 region has the DNA TGTGCCAGCAGTTTAGGGGAACAAGAGACCCAGTACTTC.

This clonotype appeared a few times. V usage is TRBV25-1 and J usage is TRBJ2-6; D unclear. Germline V gives CDR1 MGHDK, CDR2 SYGVNS. The CDR3 is 16 amino acids. V was pared by 1 base and J by 0 bases, with 7 bases between. In DNA, the CDR3 is TGTGCCAGCAGTGAATCTTTCCGCTCTGGGGCCAACGTCCTGACTTTC. Protein sequence: CASSESFRSGANVLTF.

This clonotype was found a few times. The rearrangement links TRBV7-9 to TRBJ1-1; D unresolved. The CDR3 has 14 amino acids. Between the trimmed V and J ends, which lost 1 base and 1 base, there was a span of 7 bases. CDR1 is SEHNR and CDR2 is FQNEAQ in the germline V gene (reference sequence). The CDR3 spells CASSLVLRNTEAFF. The CDR3 region has the DNA TGTGCCAGCAGCTTAGTGCTGAGGAACACTGAAGCTTTCTTT.

A few counts support this clonotype. The chain has TRBV2 and TRBJ1-1; D remains ambiguous. Germline V gene sequence: CDR1 SNHLY, CDR2 FYNNEI. CDR3 length: 12 amino acids. V gave up 4 bases and J gave up 6 bases, with 9 bases separating them. CDR3 in amino acids: CASSGFGPEAFF. Here the CDR3 DNA reads TGTGCCAGCAGTGGCTTTGGGCCTGAAGCTTTCTTT.